A selection of T cell receptor beta chains follows, all from one sample in a study of identical twins. Each CDR3 protein gets one entry after TCRdb re-called the 5' RACE reads with MiXCR. The repertoire holds 220,000 or so distinct CDR3 sequences, with approximately 7% as singletons. These data were also reused for a study on yellow fever vaccine responses in identical twins.

Sequencing was done on a sample of memory (CD45RO+) T cells sorted from blood. These TCRs come from a woman younger than 30 in good health. Each CDR3 is given with its conserved first and last residue. The D gene is left open where the match is weak. Where a row states a size, it is once, few, many or the class of an expanded clone; other rows omit it.

cdr3_nt cdr3_aa j_call cdr3_length v_call clone_size d_call
TGTGCCAGCAGGGGAGGGCCTCTTCGAAGTGACACTGAAGCTTTCTTT CASRGGPLRSDTEAFF TRBJ1-1 16 TRBV12-3/TRBV12-4 many NA
TGCAGTGCTAGGGATAACAGGGGGGAGATTTCACCCCTCCACTTT CSARDNRGEISPLHF TRBJ1-6 15 TRBV20-1 many TRBD1
TGCGCCAGCAGCTTCCCAGGGTTTACAGATACGCAGTATTTT CASSFPGFTDTQYF TRBJ2-3 14 TRBV5-1 few NA
TGTGCCAGCAGTTTATCGAACTTTAATGAAAAACTGTTTTTT CASSLSNFNEKLFF TRBJ1-4 14 TRBV27 NA NA
TGCAGTGCTAGAGATCTGGCAGGGTCCTCCTACAATGAGCAGTTCTTC CSARDLAGSSYNEQFF TRBJ2-1 16 TRBV20-1 many NA
TGCAGTGCTAGACTAGCGGGGTCTTACAATGAGCAGTTCTTC CSARLAGSYNEQFF TRBJ2-1 14 TRBV20-1 few TRBD2
TGTGCCAGCAGCCTAAGGGAGGCTTACGGTTCACCCCTCCACTTT CASSLREAYGSPLHF TRBJ1-6 15 TRBV12-3/TRBV12-4 many NA
TGCAGTGCTCCCAAATCGTGGCAGAGCTATGGCTACACCTTC CSAPKSWQSYGYTF TRBJ1-2 14 TRBV20-1 many NA
TGCGCCAGCAGCTTGGGGCCTAGCGGGGGAGGAGAGACCCAGTACTTC CASSLGPSGGGETQYF TRBJ2-5 16 TRBV5-1 NA TRBD2
TGTGCCAGCAGCCTAAGACAGGGGGCAGTGGCCAATCAGCCCCAGCATTTT CASSLRQGAVANQPQHF TRBJ1-5 17 TRBV7-2 many TRBD1
TGTGCCAGCAGCCCAACTAGCGGGGGAGATACGCAGTATTTT CASSPTSGGDTQYF TRBJ2-3 14 TRBV7-3 many TRBD2
TGTGCCAGCACCGTTACAGATACGCAGTATTTT CASTVTDTQYF TRBJ2-3 11 TRBV28 few NA
TGTGCCATCAGTGAGTCGCAACTAGCGGGCTACACCGGGGAGCTGTTTTTT CAISESQLAGYTGELFF TRBJ2-2 17 TRBV10-3 many TRBD2
TGTGCCAGCAGGACTAGCGGCAACACAGATACGCAGTATTTT CASRTSGNTDTQYF TRBJ2-3 14 TRBV7-9 few TRBD2
TGCGCCAGCAGACCGGACAGGCGGAACACTGAAGCTTTCTTT CASRPDRRNTEAFF TRBJ1-1 14 TRBV10-1 few TRBD1
TGTGCCAGCAGTTCTAGGGCGGGGGATGAGCAGTTCTTC CASSSRAGDEQFF TRBJ2-1 13 TRBV2 NA TRBD2
TGCGCCAGTCAGACCGGGACTAGCGGATACAATGAGCAGTTCTTC CASQTGTSGYNEQFF TRBJ2-1 15 TRBV10-2 few TRBD2
TGTGCCAGCTCGCCCGAGGGGGGAGTTTACAATGAGCAGTTCTTC CASSPEGGVYNEQFF TRBJ2-1 15 TRBV18 NA NA